Listed below are T cell receptor beta chains from one sample, sequenced in a study of T cell responses to AZD1222 COVID-19 vaccine. The assay was immunoSEQ multiplex PCR, and TCRdb's table has in-frame clones only and misses some. The sample has approximately 92,000 clones; 86% are singletons. The specimen comprised peripheral blood, sampled on day 0 of AZD1222 vaccination. These receptors all come from an adult in good health. The CDR3 runs from the conserved cysteine through the conserved F or W. The order of the fields is D gene, J gene, V gene, clone size, CDR3 DNA, CDR3 protein. The D gene is left open where the match is weak. A clone size is listed for some rows: how often the clone was seen (once, few, many), or a class if it is expanded.

>.|TRBJ2-1|TRBV5-1|.
TGCGCCAGCAGCTTAGGAGCGAATGAGCAGTTCTTC
CASSLGANEQFF
>TRBD1|TRBJ1-5|TRBV7-2|.
TGTGCCAGCAGTGTAGAGGGGCAGGGGGCTAATCAGCCCCAGCATTTT
CASSVEGQGANQPQHF
>.|TRBJ1-1|TRBV11-1|.
TGTGCCAGCAGCTTTCAGGGGAGCACTGAAGCTTTCTTT
CASSFQGSTEAFF
>.|TRBJ2-2|TRBV2|.
TGTGCCAGCAGCGGGCCCGGCGGACACACCGGGGAGCTGTTTTTT
CASSGPGGHTGELFF
>TRBD2|TRBJ2-6|TRBV27|.
TGTGCCAGCAGTTTATCGCCTAGCGGGCTAGCTGGGGCCAACGTCCTGACTTTC
CASSLSPSGLAGANVLTF
>.|TRBJ2-2|TRBV7-2|.
TGTGCCAGCAGCTTAAGTCTAGCGACCACCGGGGAGCTGTTTTTT
CASSLSLATTGELFF
>.|TRBJ1-3|TRBV9|.
TGTGCCAGTTCTCAATCAGTTTCTGGAAACACCATATATTTT
CASSQSVSGNTIYF
>.|TRBJ2-7|TRBV3-1/TRBV3-2|.
TGTGCCAGCAGCCATTCCGGCGCTAACTACTACGAGCAGTACTTC
CASSHSGANYYEQYF
>.|TRBJ2-3|TRBV4-2|once
TGTGCCAGCAGCCAAGGAGGGGGAGCCACAGATACGCAGTATTTT
CASSQGGGATDTQYF
>.|TRBJ1-2|TRBV5-1|.
TGCGCCAGCCGCATGGCGGCCCAGAACTATGGCTACACCTTC
CASRMAAQNYGYTF
>.|TRBJ2-5|TRBV2|.
TGTGCCAGCATTGGTTCCGGCGTCCGGGAGACCCAGTACTTC
CASIGSGVRETQYF
>TRBD2|TRBJ2-3|TRBV20-1|.
TGCAGTGCTCGTGGGCCTAGCGGGGGCCACACAGATACGCAGTATTTT
CSARGPSGGHTDTQYF
>.|TRBJ2-1|TRBV6-2/TRBV6-3|.
TGTGCCAGCAGTTACCCTAGCGCGGTTGAGCAGTTCTTC
CASSYPSAVEQFF
>TRBD1|TRBJ2-2|TRBV7-9|.
TGTGCCAGCAGCTTAGGACAGGGGACCGGGGAGCTGTTTTTT
CASSLGQGTGELFF
>.|TRBJ1-5|TRBV5-1|.
TGCGCCAGCAACAAGGTGTATAGCAATCAGCCCCAGCATTTT
CASNKVYSNQPQHF
>TRBD1|TRBJ1-1|TRBV5-1|.
TGCGCCAGCAGCTTGGGGGACAGGGAGAACACTGAAGCTTTCTTT
CASSLGDRENTEAFF
>TRBD2|TRBJ2-2|TRBV28|.
TGTGCCAGCATCACTAGCGCCACCGGGGAGCTGTTTTTT
CASITSATGELFF
>TRBD2|TRBJ2-1|TRBV4-2|.
TGTGCCAGCAGCCTCTCATCACTAGCGGGGTTCTACAATGAGCAGTTCTTC
CASSLSSLAGFYNEQFF
>TRBD1|TRBJ1-1|TRBV5-1|.
TGCGCCAGCAGCTTGACGACAGGGGGCCTGGGCACTGAAGCTTTCTTT
CASSLTTGGLGTEAFF
>.|TRBJ2-7|TRBV27|.
TGTGCCAGCAGCCTAGCCGGGACGGCCCGCGAGCAGTACTTC
CASSLAGTAREQYF
>.|TRBJ1-2|TRBV7-9|.
TGTGCCAGCAGCTTAGGAGTGGCAAGCTACACCTTC
CASSLGVASYTF
>.|TRBJ2-5|TRBV7-3|.
TGTGCCAGCAGCTCCGGGCCTTCGCAAGAGACCCAGTACTTC
CASSSGPSQETQYF
>.|TRBJ1-1|TRBV6-4|.
TGTGCCAGCAGTGAATCGGGAGAGCGGCCTGAAGCTTTCTTT
CASSESGERPEAFF
>.|TRBJ2-5|TRBV3-1/TRBV3-2|.
TGTGCCAGCAGCCAAGAGCTGAGTCAAGAGACCCAGTACTTC
CASSQELSQETQYF
>TRBD1|TRBJ1-2|TRBV10-2|few
TGCGCCAGCAAACCGGGACAGGGATATGGCTACACCTTC
CASKPGQGYGYTF
>.|TRBJ1-1|TRBV5-1|.
TGCGCCAGCAGCTTGGGTGCAGGGCGAGGCACTGAAGCTTTCTTT
CASSLGAGRGTEAFF
>.|TRBJ1-4|TRBV19|.
TGTGCCAGTAGTACCTCGTCGGAACTGTTTTTT
CASSTSSELFF
>.|TRBJ2-2|TRBV7-2|few
TGTGCCAGCAGCTTCGCCGGGGGAGGCACCGGGGAGCTGTTTTTT
CASSFAGGGTGELFF
>.|TRBJ1-3|TRBV10-3|.
TGTGCCATCAGGGGGGACAACTCTGGAAACACCATATATTTT
CAIRGDNSGNTIYF
>TRBD1|TRBJ1-2|TRBV6-5|.
TGTGCCAGCGGGCGGCAGGGGACAGATGGCTACACCTTC
CASGRQGTDGYTF
>.|TRBJ1-2|TRBV30|.
TGTGCCTGGGGGAAAGACATTAACTATGGCTACACCTTC
CAWGKDINYGYTF
>TRBD2|TRBJ2-7|TRBV10-3|.
TGTGCCATCAGGGATAGTCTAGCGGGAGCCTACGAGCAGTACTTC
CAIRDSLAGAYEQYF
>TRBD1|TRBJ2-2|TRBV19|few
TGTGCCAGTAGTCCCCGGACAGGGAACACCGGGGAGCTGTTTTTT
CASSPRTGNTGELFF
>.|TRBJ1-4|TRBV3-1/TRBV3-2|.
TGTGCCAGCAGCCAACGACAGCCCGAGGAAAAACTGTTTTTT
CASSQRQPEEKLFF
>TRBD1|TRBJ2-7|TRBV5-6|once
TGTGCCAGCAGCAGGCCCGGGACAGGCTACGAGCAGTACTTC
CASSRPGTGYEQYF
>TRBD1|TRBJ1-2|TRBV7-2|.
TGTGCCAGCAGCAGGGACAGGGGGGATGGCTACACCTTC
CASSRDRGDGYTF
>.|TRBJ2-7|TRBV29-1|.
TGCAGCGTTGATTCCGGGTTAGGCTCCTACGAGCAGTACTTC
CSVDSGLGSYEQYF
>TRBD1|TRBJ1-2|TRBV5-4|.
TGTGCCAGCAGTGGGACAGGGGGGACCTATGGCTACACCTTC
CASSGTGGTYGYTF
>.|TRBJ2-2|TRBV18|.
TGTGCCAGCTCACCGCAACAGGGAAACACCGGGGAGCTGTTTTTT
CASSPQQGNTGELFF